This is a list of T cell receptor beta chains from one sample in a study of shared clonotypes between healthy human individuals. The method was immunoSEQ multiplex PCR; TCRdb's version includes in-frame clones alone and lacks a portion of them. The sample carries 850,000 to 1,200,000 clones, under 80% recorded once. The sequenced sample was memory CD4+ T cells sorted from blood. These receptors were obtained from a man between 18 and 29 years old in good health. CDR3s include the opening cysteine and the closing phenylalanine or tryptophan. The D gene is left open where the match is weak. Size is stated for part of the rows, as once, few or many counts, or as a class when the clone is expanded.

v_gene	j_gene	abundance	d_gene	CDR3aa	CDR3nt
TRBV6-6	TRBJ1-1	.	TRBD1	CASTTGQGGNTEAFF	TGTGCCAGCACTACCGGACAGGGGGGCAACACTGAAGCTTTCTTT
TRBV9	TRBJ2-6	once	.	CASSIYGTAPSGANVLTF	TGTGCCAGCAGCATCTACGGGACGGCCCCCTCTGGGGCCAACGTCCTGACTTTC
TRBV12-5	TRBJ2-3	.	TRBD1	CASGPGQAETDTQYF	TGTGCTAGTGGCCCGGGACAGGCGGAGACAGATACGCAGTATTTT
TRBV10-2	TRBJ2-2	.	.	CASSRGASTGELFF	TGCGCCAGCAGTCGGGGGGCTTCCACCGGGGAGCTGTTTTTT
TRBV7-2	TRBJ1-1	few	TRBD1	CASSYGQGNTEAFF	TGTGCCAGCAGCTACGGACAGGGGAACACTGAAGCTTTCTTT
TRBV28	TRBJ1-1	many	.	CASSSTAGAFF	TGTGCCAGCAGTTCAACGGCGGGCGCTTTCTTT
TRBV18	TRBJ2-7	.	.	CASSPQGGTYEQYF	TGTGCCAGCTCACCACAGGGCGGGACCTACGAGCAGTACTTC
TRBV27	TRBJ2-1	.	TRBD2	CASSSYSGAEGGEQFF	TGTGCCAGCAGTTCGTATAGCGGGGCCGAGGGGGGTGAGCAGTTCTTC
TRBV6-5	TRBJ1-1	.	.	CASSPHRRGGTEAFF	TGTGCCAGCAGTCCCCATAGGAGGGGCGGCACTGAAGCTTTCTTT
TRBV7-6	TRBJ1-3	.	.	CASSRQGTSGNTIYF	TGTGCCAGCAGCCGTCAGGGAACCTCTGGAAACACCATATATTTT
TRBV4-3	TRBJ2-1	.	TRBD2	CASSQDRASGRSSYNEQFF	TGCGCCAGCAGCCAAGATCGGGCTAGCGGGAGAAGTTCCTACAATGAGCAGTTCTTC
TRBV18	TRBJ2-2	.	.	CASSPARNTGELFF	TGTGCCAGCTCACCGGCCAGGAACACCGGGGAGCTGTTTTTT
TRBV11-3	TRBJ2-5	.	.	CASSAADATAGQETQYF	TGTGCCAGCAGCGCTGCCGATGCGACAGCTGGCCAAGAGACCCAGTACTTC
TRBV4-3	TRBJ1-3	.	.	CASSQVTSGGNTIYF	TGCGCCAGCAGCCAAGTTACGTCCGGCGGAAACACCATATATTTT
TRBV20-1	TRBJ2-7	.	.	CSASKGGEQYF	TGCAGTGCTAGTAAGGGAGGCGAGCAGTACTTC
TRBV27	TRBJ2-5	.	.	CASSFSESETQYF	TGTGCCAGCAGTTTTAGTGAGTCGGAGACCCAGTACTTC
TRBV6-5	TRBJ2-3	.	.	CASCSPGTDTQYF	TGTGCCAGCTGTTCTCCGGGCACAGATACGCAGTATTTT
TRBV28	TRBJ1-1	.	.	CASRKGGTEAFF	TGTGCCAGCAGAAAAGGAGGGACTGAAGCTTTCTTT
TRBV12-5	TRBJ2-7	.	TRBD1	CASGLVVGRGPVEQYF	TGTGCTAGTGGTTTGGTAGTAGGCAGGGGGCCCGTCGAGCAGTACTTC
TRBV11-2	TRBJ2-7	few	.	CASSPSREGDPTYEQYF	TGTGCCAGCAGCCCCTCCCGAGAGGGCGATCCAACCTACGAGCAGTACTTC
TRBV5-6	TRBJ1-4	many	.	CASSLSGLGRPNEKLFF	TGTGCCAGCAGCTTGTCTGGTCTAGGGAGACCTAATGAAAAACTGTTTTTT
TRBV4-1	TRBJ2-5	.	.	CASSQEQGGRETQYF	TGCGCCAGCAGCCAAGAGCAGGGGGGAAGGGAGACCCAGTACTTC
TRBV2	TRBJ1-5	.	.	CASSEVQIYSNQPQHF	TGTGCCAGCAGTGAAGTGCAGATATATAGCAATCAGCCCCAGCATTTT
TRBV2	TRBJ1-1	many	.	CASLRSSLNTEAFF	TGTGCCAGCTTGCGATCATCCCTGAACACTGAAGCTTTCTTT
TRBV7-8	TRBJ1-4	.	.	CASSSMTRNEKLFF	TGTGCCAGCAGCTCCATGACGAGGAATGAAAAACTGTTTTTT
TRBV5-4	TRBJ2-2	.	TRBD1	CASSQRTGLNTGELFF	TGTGCCAGCAGCCAGAGGACAGGGCTTAACACCGGGGAGCTGTTTTTT
TRBV6-5	TRBJ2-1	.	.	CASSPRGAEQFF	TGTGCCAGCAGCCCCCGGGGGGCTGAGCAGTTCTTC
TRBV5-4	TRBJ2-6	.	.	CAGQRIGANVLTF	TGTGCAGGGCAAAGGATCGGGGCCAACGTCCTGACTTTC
TRBV27	TRBJ1-6	.	TRBD1	CASRMDRESSPLHF	TGTGCCAGCAGAATGGACAGGGAGAGCTCACCCCTCCACTTT
TRBV2	TRBJ2-2	.	.	CASKVLGDTGELFF	TGTGCCAGCAAAGTGTTAGGTGACACCGGGGAGCTGTTTTTT
TRBV5-1	TRBJ2-1	.	.	CASSLWSSYNEQFF	TGCGCCAGCTCCTTATGGAGCTCCTACAATGAGCAGTTCTTC
TRBV30	TRBJ2-1	.	.	CAWNQRDNEQFF	TGTGCCTGGAACCAACGGGACAATGAGCAGTTCTTC
TRBV6-5	TRBJ1-2	.	.	CASSYRTTNYGYTF	TGTGCCAGCAGTTACAGAACTACTAACTATGGCTACACCTTC
TRBV5-5	TRBJ2-1	.	.	CASSLGLGDYNEQFF	TGTGCCAGCAGCTTGGGGCTGGGGGATTACAATGAGCAGTTCTTC
TRBV10-3	TRBJ1-1	.	.	CASTQGQTTTEAFF	TGTGCCAGTACCCAAGGACAGACAACTACTGAAGCTTTCTTT
TRBV4-1	TRBJ1-2	.	.	CASRRIHGVANYGYTF	TGCGCCAGCAGACGAATCCACGGGGTTGCTAACTATGGCTACACCTTC
TRBV5-6	TRBJ2-1	.	TRBD2	CASSFGLAGGSYNEQFF	TGTGCCAGCAGCTTCGGGCTAGCGGGGGGATCCTACAATGAGCAGTTCTTC
TRBV19	TRBJ2-7	.	.	CASSINSLGEQYF	TGTGCCAGTAGTATTAACTCCCTCGGGGAGCAGTACTTC
TRBV7-2	TRBJ2-7	few	.	CASSISQGPYEQYF	TGTGCCAGCAGCATTTCCCAGGGACCCTACGAGCAGTACTTC
TRBV30	TRBJ2-3	.	TRBD2	CAWSGLAGVTDTQYF	TGTGCCTGGAGTGGACTAGCGGGGGTGACAGATACGCAGTATTTT
TRBV7-2	TRBJ2-3	.	.	CASSLQGGEGDTQYF	TGTGCCAGCAGCTTACAAGGGGGAGAGGGAGATACGCAGTATTTT
TRBV5-6	TRBJ2-1	.	TRBD2	CAVSRLAGGAREQFF	TGTGCCGTATCTAGGCTAGCGGGGGGCGCGCGAGAGCAGTTCTTC
TRBV5-1	TRBJ2-7	.	TRBD1	CASSLGQGGSYEQYF	TGCGCCAGCAGCTTAGGACAGGGGGGCTCCTACGAGCAGTACTTC
TRBV9	TRBJ2-2	.	.	CASSYTAGLSTGELFF	TGTGCCAGCAGCTACACCGCGGGACTGAGCACCGGGGAGCTGTTTTTT
TRBV7-3	TRBJ1-1	.	TRBD1	CASSTGVNTEAFF	TGTGCCAGCAGCACAGGGGTGAACACTGAAGCTTTCTTT
TRBV7-2	TRBJ1-6	few	.	CASSLATGANGSPLHF	TGTGCCAGCAGCTTAGCGACAGGTGCCAATGGTTCACCCCTCCACTTT
TRBV7-2	TRBJ1-1	once	.	CASSLGWMNTEAFF	TGTGCCAGCAGCTTAGGATGGATGAACACTGAAGCTTTCTTT
TRBV6-6	TRBJ2-6	.	.	CASGERGWANVLTF	TGTGCCAGCGGGGAAAGAGGCTGGGCCAACGTCCTGACTTTC